Listed here are 19 T cell receptor beta chains from one sample, sequenced in a study of early T cells in non-severe SARS-CoV-2 infection. TCRdb passed the 5' RACE reads through MiXCR, listing each CDR3 protein once. This table holds about 56,000 distinct CDR3 sequences, roughly 16% found once. Specimen: whole blood, collected at baseline. The origin of the receptors is an adult who was a healthcare worker with PCR-confirmed SARS-CoV-2 infection or an uninfected control (not recorded which).

This clonotype appeared a few times. V and J are TRBV2 and TRBJ2-3, with D maybe TRBD2 (5 bases). The CDR3 runs to 14 residues. V was cut by 6 bases and J by 5 bases, with 15 bases left in between. CDR1 and CDR2 (germline): SNHLY, FYNNEI. The CDR3: CASRMLPRGDTQYF. The CDR3 nucleotides read TGTGCCAGCAGAATGCTACCCCGGGGAGATACGCAGTATTTT.

This clonotype occurred a few times. The chain couples TRBV3-1 to TRBJ2-7; D is perhaps TRBD2 (5 bases). Looked up from germline, CDR1 is LGHDT and CDR2 is YNNKEL (reference sequence). Trimming shortened V by 1 base and J by 0 bases, and 16 bases separated the two germline ends. The CDR3 spans 17 residues. The CDR3 DNA reads as TGTGCCAGCAGCCAAGCATTCGCAGACTATAGCTCCTACGAGCAGTACTTC. It translates to CASSQAFADYSSYEQYF.

This clonotype was recorded many times. The V and J genes are TRBV27 and TRBJ2-1; D remains ambiguous. The CDR3 spans 15 residues. Germline V gives CDR1 MNHEY, CDR2 SMNVEV (reference sequence). V lost 5 bases and J 0 bases, leaving 11 bases between the germline ends. In DNA, the CDR3 is TGTGCCAGCAGTGAATATTGGAGCTCCTACAATGAGCAGTTCTTC. Protein: CASSEYWSSYNEQFF.

CDR3 loop: CASIATSGSGADTQYF. CDR3 DNA: TGTGCCAGTATCGCGACTAGCGGGAGTGGGGCAGATACGCAGTATTTT. This sequence joins TRBV19 and TRBJ2-3; 12 bases line up with TRBD2. CDR1 and CDR2 from the germline V gene are LNHDA and SQIVND (reference sequence). Trimming cost V 7 bases and J 4 bases; bases outside gene matches: 9. The CDR3 spans 16 residues.

This chain connects TRBV7-9 to TRBJ2-3; TRBD1 or TRBD2 may be the D gene (6 bases each). This CDR3 has 15 amino acids. Germline CDR1 is SEHNR and CDR2 is FQNEAQ (reference sequence). V lost 3 bases to trimming and J lost 2 bases, with 12 bases between them. The CDR3: CASSFGGGITDTQYF. In DNA, the CDR3 is TGTGCCAGCAGCTTCGGAGGGGGGATCACAGATACGCAGTATTTT.

This clonotype was counted a few times. The rearrangement uses TRBV9 and TRBJ2-2; 9 bases align to TRBD1. Germline V gene lookup returns CDR1 SGDLS and CDR2 YYNGEE. The junction had 6 bases not matched to a gene; V was cut back by 3 bases and J by 3 bases. This CDR3 is built from 16 residues. The CDR3 region has the DNA TGTGCCAGCAGCGAAACAGGGGGCGCAGACACCGGGGAGCTGTTTTTT. It translates to CASSETGGADTGELFF.

This clonotype has more than one count but fewer than ten. CDR3 region: CASSLPGTLYEQYF. CDR3 nucleotide sequence: TGTGCCAGCTCACTTCCCGGGACACTCTACGAGCAGTACTTC. The V and J genes are TRBV18 and TRBJ2-7; D is possibly TRBD1 (6 bases). V shed 4 bases and J shed 3 bases, with 13 bases lying between them. The CDR3 runs to 14 residues. CDR1 is KGHSH, CDR2 LQKENI, per germline.

This clonotype was observed at least ten times. The V call is TRBV12-3 or TRBV12-4, the J call TRBJ2-5, with a tentative D call TRBD1 (6 bases). The CDR3 is 13 amino acids. Deletions cut 6 bases from V and 5 bases from J, with 13 bases between. The CDR3 nucleotides read TGTGCCAGCAGCATGGACAGTCGGGAGACCCAGTACTTC. Protein: CASSMDSRETQYF.

The V call is TRBV19, the J call TRBJ2-2, with a tentative D call TRBD1 (7 bases). The V and J ends lost 8 bases and 0 bases respectively, with 25 bases between them. The CDR3 loop spans 19 amino acids. Per germline, CDR1 LNHDA and CDR2 SQIVND (reference sequence). The CDR3 DNA follows: TGTGCCAGTTCCCCGGGAGACAGGGCTGCCCCCGCGAACACCGGGGAGCTGTTTTTT. Protein product: CASSPGDRAAPANTGELFF.

This clonotype came up a few times. The rearrangement links TRBV12-3 or TRBV12-4 to TRBJ2-7; the D call may be TRBD1 or TRBD2 (5 bases each). The CDR3 extends over 15 amino acids. Trimming shortened V by 4 bases and J by 5 bases, and 18 bases separated the two germline ends. The CDR3 region has the DNA TGTGCCAGCAGTTGGGGTGGGGGAGCGGTGGACGAGCAGTACTTC. Its translation is CASSWGGGAVDEQYF.

Worth noting for this clonotype: One junction end does not reproduce the germline sequence, and a read error may be involved. This chain joins TRBV20-1 and TRBJ2-3; D unresolved. CDR3 length equals 14 residues. Germline V CDR1 and CDR2: DFQATT, SNEGSKA (reference sequence). The CDR3, as DNA: TGCAGTGCTAGAGATGCCCGGGTCACAGACACGCAGTATTTT. This gives the protein CSARDARVTDTQYF.

This clonotype was detected a few times. The chain is built from TRBV2 and TRBJ2-7, with D perhaps matching TRBD1 (6 bases). The CDR3 sequence is 15 residues long. The V gene lost 7 bases and the J gene lost 1 base, with 17 bases spanning the gap. The germline CDR1 and CDR2 sequences are SNHLY and FYNNEI. The CDR3 here is CASKLDTGFSYEQYF. The CDR3 bases are TGTGCCAGCAAACTAGATACAGGGTTTTCCTACGAGCAGTACTTC.

This clonotype was observed a few times. This rearrangement joins TRBV3-1 to TRBJ2-2, with 8 bases matching TRBD2. This CDR3 has 16 residues. V was pared by 1 base and J by 4 bases, with 5 bases of the junction left unmatched. Germline V gene data show CDR1 as LGHDT and CDR2 as YNNKEL (reference sequence). The CDR3 nucleotides read TGTGCCAGCAGCCAAGTCAGCGGGAGTAGCACCGGGGAGCTGTTTTTT. Translation gives CASSQVSGSSTGELFF.

This clonotype has only a few counts. V gene TRBV5-1 combines with J gene TRBJ2-7; TRBD2 might be the D (6 bases). Germline V gene lookup returns CDR1 SGHRS and CDR2 YFSETQ. The CDR3 is 13 amino acids. V lost 4 bases and J 4 bases, leaving 12 bases between the germline ends. The CDR3 DNA follows: TGCGCCAGCAGCCCCAGAGGAGGGTACGAGCAGTACTTC. Amino acids: CASSPRGGYEQYF.

This clonotype was counted at least ten times. The genes are TRBV20-1 and TRBJ2-1, with a tentative D call TRBD2 (5 bases). CDR3 length equals 13 residues. From germline, CDR1 is DFQATT and CDR2 SNEGSKA (reference sequence). V shed 6 bases and J shed 7 bases, with 16 bases lying between them. CDR3 nucleotide sequence: TGCAGTGCAGACTGGACTTCATTAAATGAGCAGTTCTTC. Protein product: CSADWTSLNEQFF.

This clonotype was recorded many times. The V and J genes are TRBV12-3 or TRBV12-4 and TRBJ2-7, with TRBD2 identical over 14 bases. The CDR3 contains 14 residues. The junction had 4 bases not matched to a gene; V was cut back by 7 bases and J by 5 bases. CDR3 residues: CASTPGLAGDEQYF. The CDR3 nucleotides are TGTGCCAGCACCCCGGGACTAGCGGGGGACGAGCAGTACTTC.

The chain carries TRBV15 and TRBJ2-1; D is unresolved. This CDR3 contains 15 residues. The V end was cut by 0 bases, the J end by 8 bases, with 14 bases between. Germline V CDR1 and CDR2: LNHNV, YYDKDF (reference sequence). The CDR3 spells CATSRDLSRNHEQFF. The CDR3 region has the DNA TGTGCCACCAGCAGAGATCTTAGTCGAAACCATGAGCAGTTCTTC.

V is TRBV7-9 and J is TRBJ2-5; D gene ambiguous. The CDR3 length is 13 residues. Germline-derived CDR1 and CDR2 are SEHNR and FQNEAQ (reference sequence). V lost 3 bases, J lost 2 bases, and 7 bases lay in between. In DNA, the CDR3 is TGTGCCAGCAGCTTCGTGCGGCAAGAGACCCAGTACTTC. Translated: CASSFVRQETQYF.

This clonotype showed up many times. CDR3 region: CASSQVAGGYNEQFF. The DNA for the CDR3 is TGTGCCAGCAGCCAAGTAGCGGGGGGCTACAATGAGCAGTTCTTC. This rearrangement joins TRBV14 to TRBJ2-1, with 10 bases matching TRBD2. V trimming: 1 base; J trimming: 3 bases; junction bases outside the gene matches: 0. There are 15 residues in the CDR3. The germline V gene encodes CDR1 SGHDN and CDR2 FVKESK. Supplemented by reference TRBV14 and TRBJ2-1, the full variable domain reads EAGVTQFPSHSVIEKGQTVTLRCDPISGHDNLYWYRRVMGKEIKFLLHFVKESKQDESGMPNNRFLAERTGGTYSTLKVQPAELEDSGVYFCASSQVAGGYNEQFFGPGTRLTVL.